Listed below are T cell receptor beta chains from one sample, sequenced in a study of CD8+ T cells in alopecia areata. The protocol was immunoSEQ multiplex PCR, while the TCRdb copy is restricted to in-frame clones and leaves out a portion. The sample includes around 120,000 clones, about 50% of them seen just once. The source material was NKG2D-low CD8+ T cells sorted from blood. Receptor source: a human donor with alopecia areata. The CDR3 runs from the conserved cysteine through the conserved F or W. A D gene is named only where the DNA matches it firmly. Size is stated for part of the rows, as once, few or many counts, or as a class when the clone is expanded.

clone size	D gene	V gene	J gene	CDR3 DNA	CDR3 protein
few	-	TRBV29-1	TRBJ1-2	TGCAGCGTTGACTGGACAGCTACTGGCTACACCTTC	CSVDWTATGYTF
-	-	TRBV27	TRBJ2-5	TGTGCCAGCAGTTTCGGCCTGGCTGAGACCCAGTACTTC	CASSFGLAETQYF
few	TRBD1	TRBV29-1	TRBJ2-7	TGCAGCGTCGAAGGATACCGGGACAGGGGCTACGAGCAGTACTTC	CSVEGYRDRGYEQYF
-	-	TRBV18	TRBJ1-1	TGTGCCAGCTCACCTTATGGGTCCACTGAAGCTTTCTTT	CASSPYGSTEAFF
few	-	TRBV28	TRBJ2-2	TGTGCCAGCAGTTTAGCCGGATACACCGGGGAGCTGTTTTTT	CASSLAGYTGELFF
few	-	TRBV28	TRBJ1-4	TGTGCCAGCAACCCCATCGGAGGGAAACTGTTTTTT	CASNPIGGKLFF
-	TRBD2	TRBV2	TRBJ2-3	TGTGCCAGCGGACTAGCGGGCACAGATACGCAGTATTTT	CASGLAGTDTQYF
few	-	TRBV7-9	TRBJ2-1	TGTGCCAGCAGCTTGGGACCGTCCCGGCTCTTC	CASSLGPSRLF
-	TRBD1	TRBV5-1	TRBJ1-5	TGCGCCAGCAGCATCGGACAGGGAGATCAGCCCCAGCATTTT	CASSIGQGDQPQHF
-	-	TRBV16	TRBJ2-7	TGTGCCAGCAGCCAATACCCCTACGAGCAGTACTTC	CASSQYPYEQYF